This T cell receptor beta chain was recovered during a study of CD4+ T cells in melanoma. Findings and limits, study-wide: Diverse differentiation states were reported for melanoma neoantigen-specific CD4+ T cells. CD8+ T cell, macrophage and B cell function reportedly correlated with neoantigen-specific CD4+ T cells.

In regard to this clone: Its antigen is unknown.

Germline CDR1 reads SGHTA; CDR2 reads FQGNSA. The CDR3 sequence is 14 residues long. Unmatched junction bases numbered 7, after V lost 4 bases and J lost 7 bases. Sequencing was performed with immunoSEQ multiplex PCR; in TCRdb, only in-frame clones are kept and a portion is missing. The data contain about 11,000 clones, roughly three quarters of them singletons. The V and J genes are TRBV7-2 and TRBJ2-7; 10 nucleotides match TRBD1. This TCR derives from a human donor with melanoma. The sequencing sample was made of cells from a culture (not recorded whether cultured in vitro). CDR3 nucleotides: TGTGCCAGCAGCTCCAGACAGGGGGCCAAAGAGCAGTACTTC. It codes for CASSSRQGAKEQYF. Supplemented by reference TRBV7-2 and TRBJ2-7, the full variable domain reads GAGVSQSPSNKVTEKGKDVELRCDPISGHTALYWYRQSLGQGLEFLIYFQGNSAPDKSGLPSDRFSAERTGGSVSTLTIQRTQQEDSAVYLCASSSRQGAKEQYFGPGTRLTVT.